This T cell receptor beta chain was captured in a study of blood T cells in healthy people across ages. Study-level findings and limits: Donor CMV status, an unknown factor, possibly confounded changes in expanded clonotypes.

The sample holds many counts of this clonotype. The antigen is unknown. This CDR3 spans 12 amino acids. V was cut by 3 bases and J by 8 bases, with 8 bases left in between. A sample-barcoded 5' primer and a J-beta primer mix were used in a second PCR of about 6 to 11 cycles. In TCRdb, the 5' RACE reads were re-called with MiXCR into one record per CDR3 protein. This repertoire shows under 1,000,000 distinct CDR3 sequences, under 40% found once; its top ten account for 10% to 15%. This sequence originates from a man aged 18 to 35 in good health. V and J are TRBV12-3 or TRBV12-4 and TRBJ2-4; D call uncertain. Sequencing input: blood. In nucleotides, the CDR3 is TGTGCCAGCAGTTTTCTGGCTGACATTCAGTACTTC. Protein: CASSFLADIQYF.